The 16 T cell receptor beta chains given below trace back to one sample, sequenced in a study of Tregs in tolerant kidney transplant recipients. The data were produced by immunoSEQ multiplex PCR, yet TCRdb's version contains in-frame clones alone and is incomplete. The specimen's table records roughly 53,000 clones. The sample here was CD4+ T cells from blood, taken before the transplant. The receptors were gathered from a human donor who received a combined kidney and bone marrow transplant.

Points on this clone: The read ends 3 residues shy of where the CDR3 ends; the end is completed using the germline J gene. This sequence joins TRBV19 and TRBJ2-1; 9 bases fit TRBD1. Germline trimming cut 4 bases from V and 1 base from J; bases unmatched to any gene: 5. The CDR3 is made up of 16 amino acids. The germline CDR1 and CDR2 sequences are LNHDA and SQIVND (reference sequence). The CDR3 loop reads CASSKTGGPSYNEQFF. CDR3 DNA (partial): TGTGCCAGTAGTAAAACAGGGGGCCCTTCCTACAATGAG.

A remark on this clone: From the germline J gene comes the end of the CDR3, since the read stops 3 residues before it. J is TRBJ1-1 and V is TRBV7-8, with 7 nucleotides matching TRBD1. V lost 6 bases to trimming and J lost 3 bases; unmatched junction nucleotides: 7. The CDR3 is made up of 14 amino acids. CDR1 and CDR2 (germline): SGHVS, FQNEAQ. CDR3 DNA, as far as it was read: TGTGCCAGCAGAGCGACAGGGTGGGACACTGAA. Its translation is CASRATGWDTE. The whole CDR3 sequence is CASRATGWDTEAFF.

A remark on this clone: The read ends 3 residues before the CDR3 terminus; that terminus is restored from the germline J gene. The rearrangement joins TRBV18 to TRBJ2-3; tentatively, D is TRBD1 (6 bases). Trimming pared 1 base from V and 0 bases from J, leaving 17 bases between. CDR1 is KGHSH, CDR2 LQKENI, per germline. This CDR3 is built from 18 residues. CDR3 region: CASSPRRARGPSTDTQYF. Partial CDR3 DNA: TGTGCCAGCTCACCACGTCGTGCCAGGGGACCTAGCACAGATACG.

A word on this clone: Sequencing ends 3 residues short of the CDR3 end; the germline J gene provides the rest. The rearrangement joins TRBV5-6 to TRBJ2-5; TRBD2 is a possible D gene (6 bases). The germline gives CDR1 SGHDT, CDR2 YYEEEE. The CDR3 length is 13 residues. V was clipped by 2 bases and J by 5 bases, with 10 bases between them. The CDR3 sequence is CASSLLEGETQYF. The part of the CDR3 DNA that was read is TGTGCCAGCAGCTTATTGGAGGGGGAGACC.

To note about this clone: The observed sequence ends 3 residues before the CDR3 terminus, with the missing tail filled in from the germline J gene. The chain has TRBV20-1 and TRBJ1-6; 8 nucleotides align to TRBD1. Germline values: CDR1 DFQATT, CDR2 SNEGSKA (reference sequence). This CDR3 comprises 15 residues. J lost 9 bases, V lost 3 bases, and 10 bases had no gene match. The DNA read from the CDR3 is TGCAGTGCTAGGGAGGTAGGGACAGGCGGTTCACCC. It yields the protein CSAREVGTGGSP. The complete CDR3 reads CSAREVGTGGSPLHF.

As regards this clone: The read falls 3 residues short of the CDR3 end, and the missing part is taken from the germline J gene. This sequence joins TRBV19 and TRBJ1-5, with a weak D call TRBD1 (5 bases). Germline-derived CDR1 and CDR2 are LNHDA and SQIVND (reference sequence). This CDR3 is built from 14 residues. V shed 4 bases and J shed 6 bases, with 13 bases lying between them. This CDR3 reads CASSTGSATQPQHF. The CDR3 DNA, read in part, is TGTGCCAGTAGTACAGGGTCAGCAACTCAGCCC.

Notes on this clone: Coverage ceases 3 residues before the CDR3 finishes, and the germline J gene fills in the end. The gene calls are TRBV18 and TRBJ2-3, with D tentatively TRBD1 (7 bases). Germline V CDR1 and CDR2: KGHSH, LQKENI. With 3 bases removed from V and 3 bases from J, the gap between germline ends came to 10 bases. This CDR3 has 14 amino acids. The CDR3 protein is CASSPTGRTDTQYF. Partial CDR3 DNA: TGTGCCAGCTCACCGACAGGGAGGACAGATACG.

Points on this clone: The CDR3 extends 3 residues past the end of the read, so its final part is completed from the germline J gene. The chain joins TRBV18 to TRBJ1-5; TRBD1 matches 9 bases. Germline V lookup: CDR1 KGHSH, CDR2 LQKENI. Trimming took 5 bases from V and 3 from J; bases not matched to a gene: 8. The CDR3 covers 16 residues. The CDR3 region is CASSATGGDSNQPQHF. The covered CDR3 bases are TGTGCCAGCTCAGCGACAGGGGGAGATTCCAATCAGCCC.

A note on this clone: The CDR3 end lies 3 residues beyond the end of the read and is filled in from the germline J gene. The chain couples TRBV5-1 to TRBJ1-6; tentatively, D is TRBD1 (5 bases). The CDR3 has 15 residues. Trimming removed 2 bases from V and 3 bases from J, with 9 bases in between. Looked up from germline, CDR1 is SGHRS and CDR2 is YFSETQ. The CDR3 spells CASSLPTDYNSPLHF. The DNA read from the CDR3 is TGCGCCAGCAGCTTACCGACAGACTATAATTCACCC. The whole variable domain, filled in from reference TRBV5-1 and TRBJ1-6, reads KAGVTQTPRYLIKTRGQQVTLSCSPISGHRSVSWYQQTPGQGLQFLFEYFSETQRNKGNFPGRFSGRQFSNSRSEMNVSTLELGDSALYLCASSLPTDYNSPLHFGNGTRLTVT.

In regard to this clone: The read gets to within 3 residues of the CDR3 end, and the germline J gene fills in the rest. The V call is TRBV11-2, the J call TRBJ2-7; 8 nucleotides agree with TRBD1. The CDR3 length is 15 residues. The V gene end was trimmed by 0 bases and the J gene end by 2 bases; junction bases not matched to a gene: 3. Germline V CDR1 and CDR2: SGHAT, FQNNGV. Partial CDR3 DNA: TGTGCCAGCAGCTTAGAGGGACAGGTCACCTACGAG. Its protein is CASSLEGQVTYE. The entire CDR3 reads CASSLEGQVTYEQYF.

The CDR3 reads CASSPRTGVGEKLFF. CDR3 DNA (partial): TGCGCCAGCAGCCCCCGAACCGGGGTTGGTGAAAAA. The J gene is TRBJ1-4, the V gene TRBV5-1; D is ambiguous. Coverage ceases 3 residues before the CDR3 finishes, and the germline J gene fills in the end. This CDR3 has 15 amino acids. The V end was cut by 4 bases, the J end by 7 bases, with 17 bases between. Germline V gives CDR1 SGHRS, CDR2 YFSETQ.

In regard to this clone: Sequencing ends 3 residues short of the CDR3 end; the germline J gene provides the rest. V and J are TRBV19 and TRBJ1-6; TRBD1 might be the D (5 bases). The germline CDR1 and CDR2 sequences are LNHDA and SQIVND (reference sequence). The CDR3 covers 15 residues. The V end was cut by 6 bases, the J end by 10 bases, with 19 bases between. Partial CDR3 DNA: TGTGCCAGTAGGGCCCCCGCAGGGATAGTGTCACCC. It encodes CASRAPAGIVSP. The whole CDR3 reads CASRAPAGIVSPLHF.

Points on this clone: The missing CDR3 end, 3 residues past where the read stops, is filled in from the germline J gene. The V and J genes are TRBV6-4 and TRBJ2-3, with TRBD2 matching 7 bases. Germline CDR1 and CDR2: MRHNA and SNTAGT. J was trimmed by 2 bases and V by 3 bases; bases with no gene match: 5. CDR3 size: 15 residues. The CDR3 spells CASSEIAGSTDTQYF. The part of the CDR3 DNA that was read is TGTGCCAGCAGTGAGATAGCGGGTTCCACAGATACG.

Of note for this clone: The read terminates 3 residues before the CDR3 end, so the remaining end is supplied by the germline J gene. The V gene is TRBV5-1, the J gene TRBJ2-2; tentative D call: TRBD2 (6 bases). This CDR3 region has 15 residues. Trimming shortened V by 3 bases and J by 1 base, and 10 bases separated the two germline ends. The germline gives CDR1 SGHRS, CDR2 YFSETQ. CDR3 bases read: TGCGCCAGCAGCTCACAGACTAGGAACACCGGGGAG. Protein: CASSSQTRNTGE. The whole CDR3 region reads CASSSQTRNTGELFF.

On this clone: The read ends 3 residues early relative to the CDR3; the germline J gene fills the gap. The chain is built from TRBV6-2 or TRBV6-3 and TRBJ2-5; D is tentatively TRBD1 or TRBD2 (5 bases each). CDR3 length equals 17 residues. Germline V gene lookup returns CDR1 MNHEY and CDR2 SVGEGT. V was clipped by 6 bases and J by 4 bases, with 24 bases between them. The CDR3 bases that were read are TGTGCCAGCAGGACACTTGACGGGATCCAAAGGGGAGAGACC. This encodes CASRTLDGIQRGET. The whole CDR3 protein is CASRTLDGIQRGETQYF.

Remarks on this clone: The CDR3 goes on 3 residues after the read ends, and that part is filled in from the germline J gene. This rearrangement joins TRBV7-9 to TRBJ2-7; D remains unclear. The CDR3 covers 11 residues. The ends were cut back, 1 base at V and 6 bases at J, with 4 bases in the middle. The germline V gene has CDR1 SEHNR and CDR2 FQNEAQ (reference sequence). The part of the CDR3 DNA that was read is TGTGCCAGCAGCTTAGAGGTCGAG. This sequence encodes CASSLEVE. The full CDR3 reads CASSLEVEQYF.